Listed here is a single T cell receptor (beta chain). Assay: immunoSEQ multiplex PCR; the TCRdb copy retains only in-frame clones and omits some. This table holds over 100,000 clones, roughly 88% found once. The CDR3 contains 16 residues. The germline V gene encodes CDR1 SGHRS and CDR2 YFSETQ. Trimming cost V 0 bases and J 2 bases, with 12 bases left between them. The data are from a study of T cell responses to AZD1222 COVID-19 vaccine. The material sequenced was peripheral blood, taken on day 0 of AZD1222 vaccination. The rearrangement joins TRBV5-1 to TRBJ2-1; unclear D gene. The sequence derives from an adult in good health. The CDR3 spells CASSLGPRGPYNEQFF. The CDR3 DNA is TGCGCCAGCAGCTTGGGCCCTCGCGGTCCCTACAATGAGCAGTTCTTC.